This TCR beta chain was obtained from a study of blood T cells in healthy people across ages. At the level of the study: When template switching was applied, about one barcoded beta molecule was captured per two T cells.

Germline V gene lookup returns CDR1 LGHDT and CDR2 YNNKEL (reference sequence). This CDR3 contains 16 residues. The V end was cut by 0 bases, the J end by 6 bases, with 15 bases between. Using a J-beta primer mix together with a sample-barcoded 5' primer, a second PCR was run for roughly 6 to 12 cycles. A template-switch adaptor containing 12 random nucleotides labeled each cDNA molecule. At least 2.5 million CDR3-containing paired-end reads were obtained per sample. TCRdb used MiXCR to reprocess the 5' RACE reads, holding one entry per CDR3 protein. The table lists 780,000 or so distinct CDR3 sequences, roughly 50% of them singletons.

The clonotype originates from a man aged 35-49 years in good health. This chain uses TRBV3-1 with TRBJ2-1; D perhaps matches TRBD2 (5 bases). The sequencing input was blood. The CDR3 nucleotides read TGTGCCAGCAGCCAAGAATTTCTCACTCGGGGCAATGAGCAGTTCTTC. Translating gives CASSQEFLTRGNEQFF.